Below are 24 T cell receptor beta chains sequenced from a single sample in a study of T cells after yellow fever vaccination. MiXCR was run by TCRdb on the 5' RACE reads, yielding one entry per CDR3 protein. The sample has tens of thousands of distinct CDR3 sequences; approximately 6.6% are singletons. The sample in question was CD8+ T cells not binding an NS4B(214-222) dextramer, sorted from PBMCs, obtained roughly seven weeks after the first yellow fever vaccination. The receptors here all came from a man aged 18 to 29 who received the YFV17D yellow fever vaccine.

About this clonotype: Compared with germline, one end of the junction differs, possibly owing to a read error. DNA for the CDR3: TGTGCCAGCAGCTTGGGGGTTGCGAGCGGGGGGGTGGTCTTC. It translates to CASSLGVASGGVVF. V is TRBV5-4 and J is TRBJ2-1, with 10 bases matching TRBD2. Germline CDR1 reads SGHNT; CDR2 reads YYREEE (reference sequence). This CDR3 is built from 14 residues.

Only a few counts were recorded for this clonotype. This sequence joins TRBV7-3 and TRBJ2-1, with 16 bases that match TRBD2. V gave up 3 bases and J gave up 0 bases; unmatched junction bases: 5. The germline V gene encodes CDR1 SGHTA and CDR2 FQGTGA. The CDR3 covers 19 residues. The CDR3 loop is CASSLVGLAGGSSYNEQFF. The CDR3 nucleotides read TGTGCCAGCAGCTTGGTGGGACTAGCGGGGGGGAGCTCCTACAATGAGCAGTTCTTC.

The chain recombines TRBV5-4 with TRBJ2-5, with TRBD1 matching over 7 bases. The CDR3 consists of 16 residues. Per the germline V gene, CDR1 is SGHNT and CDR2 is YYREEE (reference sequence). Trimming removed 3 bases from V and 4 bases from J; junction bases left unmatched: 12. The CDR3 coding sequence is TGTGCCAGCAGCTCTATCGACAGGGCTGTAGTAGAGACCCAGTACTTC. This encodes CASSSIDRAVVETQYF. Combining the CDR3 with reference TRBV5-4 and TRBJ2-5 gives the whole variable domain ETGVTQSPTHLIKTRGQQVTLRCSSQSGHNTVSWYQQALGQGPQFIFQYYREEENGRGNFPPRFSGLQFPNYSSELNVNALELDDSALYLCASSSIDRAVVETQYFGPGTRLLVL.

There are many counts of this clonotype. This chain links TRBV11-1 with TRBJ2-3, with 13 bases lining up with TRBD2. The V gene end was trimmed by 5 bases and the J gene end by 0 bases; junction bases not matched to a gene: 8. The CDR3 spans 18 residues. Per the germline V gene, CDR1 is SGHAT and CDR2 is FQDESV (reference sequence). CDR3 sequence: CASSPRLAGGRSTDTQYF. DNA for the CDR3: TGTGCCAGCAGCCCCCGACTAGCGGGGGGACGTAGCACAGATACGCAGTATTTT. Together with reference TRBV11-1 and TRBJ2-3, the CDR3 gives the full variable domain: EAEVAQSPRYKITEKSQAVAFWCDPISGHATLYWYRQILGQGPELLVQFQDESVVDDSQLPKDRFSAERLKGVDSTLKIQPAELGDSAMYLCASSPRLAGGRSTDTQYFGPGTRLTVL.

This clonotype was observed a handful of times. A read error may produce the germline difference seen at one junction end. The DNA for the CDR3 is TGCTGTGCTAGACGCGGGTGGGGAGCGGGGCTGACAGATACGCAGTATTTT. Amino acid sequence: CCARRGWGAGLTDTQYF. V usage is TRBV20-1 and J usage is TRBJ2-3; TRBD2 aligns across 7 bases. The CDR3 spans 17 residues. Germline CDR1 is DFQATT and CDR2 is SNEGSKA (reference sequence).

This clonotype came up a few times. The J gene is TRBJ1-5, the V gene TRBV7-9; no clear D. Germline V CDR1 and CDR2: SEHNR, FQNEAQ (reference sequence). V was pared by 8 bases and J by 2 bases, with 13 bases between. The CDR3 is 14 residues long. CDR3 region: CASGFGSGNQPQHF. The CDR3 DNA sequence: TGTGCCAGCGGATTCGGGTCGGGCAATCAGCCCCAGCATTTT.

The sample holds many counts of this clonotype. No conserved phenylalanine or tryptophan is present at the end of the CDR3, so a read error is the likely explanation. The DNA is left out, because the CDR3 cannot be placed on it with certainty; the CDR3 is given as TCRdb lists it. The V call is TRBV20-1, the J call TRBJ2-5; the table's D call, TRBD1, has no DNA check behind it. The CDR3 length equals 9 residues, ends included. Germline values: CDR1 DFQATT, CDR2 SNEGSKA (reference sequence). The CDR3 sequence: CSARGTPKR.

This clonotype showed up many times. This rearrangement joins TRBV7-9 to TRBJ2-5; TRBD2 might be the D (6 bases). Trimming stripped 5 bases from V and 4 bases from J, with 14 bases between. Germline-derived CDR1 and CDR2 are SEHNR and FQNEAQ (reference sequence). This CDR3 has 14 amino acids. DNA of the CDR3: TGTGCCAGCAGCGGACTAAAGGCGGGAGAGACCCAGTACTTC. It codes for CASSGLKAGETQYF.

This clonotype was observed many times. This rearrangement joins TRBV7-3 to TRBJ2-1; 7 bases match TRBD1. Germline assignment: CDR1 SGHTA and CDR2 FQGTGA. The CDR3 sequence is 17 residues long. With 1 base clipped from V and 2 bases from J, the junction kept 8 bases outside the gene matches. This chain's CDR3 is CASSLRPDRLTYNEQFF. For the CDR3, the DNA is TGTGCCAGCAGCTTAAGGCCGGACAGGCTCACCTACAATGAGCAGTTCTTC.

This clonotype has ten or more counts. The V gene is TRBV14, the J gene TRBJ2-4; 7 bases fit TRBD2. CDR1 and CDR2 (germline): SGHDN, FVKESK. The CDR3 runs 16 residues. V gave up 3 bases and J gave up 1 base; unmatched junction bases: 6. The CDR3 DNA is TGTGCCAGCAGCCATCACGCCGGGGGGGCCAAAAACATTCAGTACTTC. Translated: CASSHHAGGAKNIQYF.

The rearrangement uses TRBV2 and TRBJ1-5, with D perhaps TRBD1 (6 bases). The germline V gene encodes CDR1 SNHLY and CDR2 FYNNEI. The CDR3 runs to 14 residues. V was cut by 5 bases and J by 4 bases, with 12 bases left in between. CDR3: CASSKQGWNQPQHF. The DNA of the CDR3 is TGTGCCAGCAGTAAACAGGGTTGGAATCAGCCCCAGCATTTT. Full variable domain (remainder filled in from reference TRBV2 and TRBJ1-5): EPEVTQTPSHQVTQMGQEVILRCVPISNHLYFYWYRQILGQKVEFLVSFYNNEISEKSEIFDDQFSVERPDGSNFTLKIRSTKLEDSAMYFCASSKQGWNQPQHFGDGTRLSIL.

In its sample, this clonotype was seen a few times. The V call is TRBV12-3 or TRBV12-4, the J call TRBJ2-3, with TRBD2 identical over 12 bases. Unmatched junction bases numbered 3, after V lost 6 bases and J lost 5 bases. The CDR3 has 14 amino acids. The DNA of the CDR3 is TGTGCCAGCAGCCGACTAGCGGGGGTAGATACGCAGTATTTT. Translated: CASSRLAGVDTQYF.

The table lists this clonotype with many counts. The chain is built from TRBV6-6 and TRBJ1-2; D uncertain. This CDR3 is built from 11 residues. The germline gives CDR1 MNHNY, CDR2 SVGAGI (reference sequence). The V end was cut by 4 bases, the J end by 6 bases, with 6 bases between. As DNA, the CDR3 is TGTGCCAGCAGTTGGCTAGATGGCTACACCTTC. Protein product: CASSWLDGYTF.

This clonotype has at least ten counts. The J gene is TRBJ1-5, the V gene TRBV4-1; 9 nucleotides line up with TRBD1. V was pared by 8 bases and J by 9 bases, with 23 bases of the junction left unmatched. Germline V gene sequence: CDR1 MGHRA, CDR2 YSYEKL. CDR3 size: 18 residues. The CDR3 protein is CASRIQGAPWIIRGPQHF. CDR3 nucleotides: TGCGCCAGCCGAATACAGGGGGCTCCCTGGATAATACGGGGGCCCCAGCATTTT.

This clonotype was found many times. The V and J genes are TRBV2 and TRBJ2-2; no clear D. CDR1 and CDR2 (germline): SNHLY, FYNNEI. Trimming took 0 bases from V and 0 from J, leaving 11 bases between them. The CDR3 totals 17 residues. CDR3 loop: CASSEALLWTNTGELFF. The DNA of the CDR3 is TGTGCCAGCAGTGAAGCGCTTTTGTGGACGAACACCGGGGAGCTGTTTTTT.

CDR3 residues: CASSLGTPPGELFF. The DNA for the CDR3 is TGCGCCAGCAGCCTAGGGACTCCCCCGGGGGAGCTGTTTTTT. J is TRBJ2-2 and V is TRBV4-3; D is perhaps TRBD2 (6 bases). CDR3 size: 14 residues. Trimming shortened V by 4 bases and J by 8 bases, and 14 bases separated the two germline ends. CDR1 LGHNA and CDR2 YSLEER come from the germline V gene.

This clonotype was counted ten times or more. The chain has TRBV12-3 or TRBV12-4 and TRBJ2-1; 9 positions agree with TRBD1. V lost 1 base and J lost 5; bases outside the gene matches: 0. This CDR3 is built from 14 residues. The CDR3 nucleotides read TGTGCCAGCAGTTTAGGGACAGGGGACAATGAGCAGTTCTTC. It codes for CASSLGTGDNEQFF.

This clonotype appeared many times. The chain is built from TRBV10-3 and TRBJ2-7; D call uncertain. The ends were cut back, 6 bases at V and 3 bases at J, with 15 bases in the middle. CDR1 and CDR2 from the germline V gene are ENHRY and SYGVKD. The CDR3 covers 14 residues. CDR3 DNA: TGTGCCATCAGATCTGGAGTTGCCGGCTACGAGCAGTACGTC. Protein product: CAIRSGVAGYEQYV.

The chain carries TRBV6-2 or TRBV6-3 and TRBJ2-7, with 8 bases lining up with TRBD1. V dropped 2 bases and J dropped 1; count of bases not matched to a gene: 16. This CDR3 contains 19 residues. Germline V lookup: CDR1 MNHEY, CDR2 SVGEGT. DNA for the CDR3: TGTGCCAGCAGTTACGGCGGCAGGGGGCCGGAGATACAGTCCTACGAGCAGTACGTC. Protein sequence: CASSYGGRGPEIQSYEQYV.

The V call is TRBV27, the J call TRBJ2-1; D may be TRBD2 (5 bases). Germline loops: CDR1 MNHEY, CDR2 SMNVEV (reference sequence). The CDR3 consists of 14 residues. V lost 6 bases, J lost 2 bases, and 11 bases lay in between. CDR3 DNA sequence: TGTGCCAGCAGGGCTAGCCGCGCCTACAATGAGCAGTTCTTC. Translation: CASRASRAYNEQFF.

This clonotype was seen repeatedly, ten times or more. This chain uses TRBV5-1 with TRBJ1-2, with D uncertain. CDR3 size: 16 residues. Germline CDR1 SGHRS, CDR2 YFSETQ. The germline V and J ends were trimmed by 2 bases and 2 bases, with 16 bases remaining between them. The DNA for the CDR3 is TGCGCCAGCAGCTTACTTTTCCGGCGGGAGAACTATGGCTACACCTTC. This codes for CASSLLFRRENYGYTF. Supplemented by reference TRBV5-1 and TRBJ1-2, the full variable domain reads KAGVTQTPRYLIKTRGQQVTLSCSPISGHRSVSWYQQTPGQGLQFLFEYFSETQRNKGNFPGRFSGRQFSNSRSEMNVSTLELGDSALYLCASSLLFRRENYGYTFGSGTRLTVV.

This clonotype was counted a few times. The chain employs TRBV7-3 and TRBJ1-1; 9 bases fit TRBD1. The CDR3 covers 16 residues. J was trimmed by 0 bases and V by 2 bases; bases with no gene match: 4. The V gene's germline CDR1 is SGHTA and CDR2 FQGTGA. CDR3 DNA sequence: TGTGCCAGCAGCTTAGGGGGACAGGGAATGAACACTGAAGCTTTCTTT. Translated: CASSLGGQGMNTEAFF.

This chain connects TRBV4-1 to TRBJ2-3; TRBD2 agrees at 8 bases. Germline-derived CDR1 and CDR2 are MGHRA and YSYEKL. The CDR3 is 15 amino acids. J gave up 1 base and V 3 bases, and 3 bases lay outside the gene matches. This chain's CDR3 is CASSHGGAGTDTQYF. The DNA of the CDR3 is TGCGCCAGCAGCCACGGGGGGGCGGGCACAGATACGCAGTATTTT.

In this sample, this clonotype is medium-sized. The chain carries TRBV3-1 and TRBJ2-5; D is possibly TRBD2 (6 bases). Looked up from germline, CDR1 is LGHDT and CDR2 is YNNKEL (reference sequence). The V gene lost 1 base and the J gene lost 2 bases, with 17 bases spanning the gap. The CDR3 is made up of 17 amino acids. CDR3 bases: TGTGCCAGCAGCCAAGTAGTGATAGCGGTGTCACAAGAGACCCAGTACTTC. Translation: CASSQVVIAVSQETQYF.